Following are 17 T cell receptor beta chains from one sample sequenced in a study of CD8 T cells in ankylosing spondylitis. Study-level results: Ankylosing spondylitis blood seemed to carry a telltale TCR beta motif made of about 8 highly homologous variants.

Antigen specificity for these receptors is unknown. Via MiXCR, TCRdb re-called the 5' RACE reads, giving one row per CDR3 protein. The repertoire holds hundreds of thousands of distinct CDR3 sequences, roughly 15% seen once, with approximately 1% in the top ten. Sequences were obtained from blood, either unsorted or a sorted T cell fraction (not recorded which). The origin of the receptors is a male donor with ankylosing spondylitis.

This clonotype was seen repeatedly, ten times or more. The CDR3 DNA reads TGTGCCAGCAGCTTAGGTGGTGGCGGGAGTCGAAAGACCCAGTACTTC. It specifies CASSLGGGGSRKTQYF. The genes are TRBV7-2 and TRBJ2-5, with TRBD2 matching over 7 bases. In germline, CDR1 is SGHTA, CDR2 FQGNSA. After removal of 1 base from V and 6 bases from J, the junction contained 11 bases not matched to a gene. The CDR3 has 16 residues.

This clonotype was detected only once. The chain links TRBV2 to TRBJ1-6; D ambiguous. The CDR3 is made up of 14 amino acids. The germline gives CDR1 SNHLY, CDR2 FYNNEI. V was cut by 7 bases and J by 7 bases, with 14 bases left in between. As DNA, the CDR3 is TGTGCCAGCAACCCACGGGCGGGGAATTCACCCCTCCACTTT. It codes for CASNPRAGNSPLHF.

This chain links TRBV3-1 with TRBJ1-6; D is uncertain. Trimming took off 3 bases at V and 9 bases at J, with 9 bases between the two ends. Germline V gene data show CDR1 as LGHDT and CDR2 as YNNKEL (reference sequence). This CDR3 contains 13 residues. The CDR3 protein is CASSHGEASPLHF. The CDR3 nucleotides read TGTGCCAGCAGCCATGGGGAGGCTTCACCCCTCCACTTT.

The chain couples TRBV7-2 to TRBJ2-3, with 8 bases identical to TRBD2. CDR3 size: 15 residues. V lost 5 bases, J lost 5 bases, and 9 bases stayed unmatched. Germline V gene data show CDR1 as SGHTA and CDR2 as FQGNSA. CDR3 amino acids: CASSPGGGAIDTQYF. CDR3 DNA: TGTGCCAGCAGCCCGGGGGGGGGCGCAATAGATACGCAGTATTTT.

This clonotype was seen only a few times. The genes are TRBV25-1 and TRBJ1-3, with D hard to call. V lost 0 bases and J lost 1, with 7 bases in between. The CDR3 extends over 15 amino acids. Germline-derived CDR1 and CDR2 are MGHDK and SYGVNS. The CDR3 loop reads CASSEYMESGNTIYF. CDR3 in DNA: TGTGCCAGCAGTGAATATATGGAGTCTGGAAACACCATATATTTT. Complete variable domain (other parts from reference TRBV25-1 and TRBJ1-3): EADIYQTPRYLVIGTGKKITLECSQTMGHDKMYWYQQDPGMELHLIHYSYGVNSTEKGDLSSESTVSRIRTEHFPLTLESARPSHTSQYLCASSEYMESGNTIYFGEGSWLTVV.

This clonotype has a count of ten or more. V gene TRBV4-1 combines with J gene TRBJ1-5, with D maybe TRBD1 (5 bases). The V end lost 0 bases, the J end lost 0 bases, and 6 bases lay between the germline ends. The CDR3 runs 15 residues. Looked up from germline, CDR1 is MGHRA and CDR2 is YSYEKL. CDR3 residues: CASSQDQGSNQPQHF. CDR3 sequence (DNA): TGCGCCAGCAGCCAAGATCAGGGTAGCAATCAGCCCCAGCATTTT.

The table lists this clonotype with many counts. One junction end disagrees with the germline gene, perhaps due to a read error. This chain uses TRBV9 with TRBJ1-1, with D maybe TRBD1 (6 bases). The germline gives CDR1 SGDLS, CDR2 YYNGEE. The CDR3 contains 12 residues. For the CDR3, the DNA is TGTGCCAGCAGCGTTGAGGCAGGGGCGCGCATCTTT. Protein sequence: CASSVEAGARIF. The complete variable domain, with remaining parts taken from reference TRBV9 and TRBJ1-1, reads DSGVTQTPKHLITATGQRVTLRCSPRSGDLSVYWYQQSLDQGLQFLIQYYNGEERAKGNILERFSAQQFPDLHSELNLSSLELGDSALYFCASSVEAGARIFGQGTRLTVV.

V gene TRBV19 combines with J gene TRBJ1-1; 7 bases are shared with TRBD1. CDR1 LNHDA and CDR2 SQIVND come from the germline V gene (reference sequence). This CDR3 contains 13 residues. Losses at the gene ends were 4 bases for V and 1 base for J; bases not matched to a gene: 0. CDR3 loop: CASSNRGNTEAFF. DNA of the CDR3: TGTGCCAGTAGTAACAGGGGGAACACTGAAGCTTTCTTT.

The chain joins TRBV12-3 or TRBV12-4 to TRBJ1-5; no clear D gene. CDR3 length: 14 amino acids. Trimming took off 5 bases at V and 6 bases at J, with 14 bases between the two ends. The CDR3, as DNA: TGTGCCAGCAGTAGGACTGACTACGGTCAGCCCCAGCATTTT. It yields the protein CASSRTDYGQPQHF.

DNA for the CDR3: TGCAGTGCTAGCGGGACCCCCCCTCTGAATACGCAGTATTTT. This gives the protein CSASGTPPLNTQYF. This rearrangement joins TRBV20-1 to TRBJ2-3, with D perhaps being TRBD1 or TRBD2 (5 bases each). Per the germline V gene, CDR1 is DFQATT and CDR2 is SNEGSKA (reference sequence). The CDR3 is 14 amino acids. V shed 3 bases and J shed 7 bases, with 17 bases lying between them.

This clonotype turned up a few times. J is TRBJ2-2 and V is TRBV20-1; possibly TRBD2 for D (5 bases). The CDR3 length is 14 residues. V lost 0 bases and J lost 4, with 9 bases in between. Per the germline V gene, CDR1 is DFQATT and CDR2 is SNEGSKA (reference sequence). CDR3 loop: CSARDRGGTGELFF. CDR3 DNA sequence: TGCAGTGCTAGAGATAGAGGAGGCACCGGGGAGCTGTTTTTT.

The chain recombines TRBV7-9 with TRBJ2-7, with TRBD1 matching over 8 bases. This CDR3 comprises 14 residues. The V and J ends lost 5 bases and 2 bases, in that order; junction bases with no gene match: 5. Germline CDR1 reads SEHNR; CDR2 reads FQNEAQ (reference sequence). The CDR3: CASSPTDRAYEQYF. CDR3 DNA: TGTGCCAGCAGCCCAACGGACAGGGCCTACGAGCAGTACTTC.

This clonotype has at least ten counts. This chain connects TRBV6-1 to TRBJ1-5, with 8 nucleotides matching TRBD1. Trimming at V came to 5 bases and at J to 4 bases, leaving 4 bases not matched to a gene. The CDR3 consists of 14 residues. Germline V gene lookup returns CDR1 MNHNS and CDR2 SASEGT. CDR3 DNA sequence: TGTGCCAGCAGTAATGGACAGGGAAATCAGCCCCAGCATTTT. Residues: CASSNGQGNQPQHF.

This clonotype has ten or more counts. The chain couples TRBV28 to TRBJ2-7, with D unclear. The germline V gene encodes CDR1 MDHEN and CDR2 SYDVKM. The V end lost 6 bases, the J end lost 0 bases, and 6 bases lay between the germline ends. The CDR3 length is 12 residues. CDR3 nucleotides: TGTGCCAGCAGAACGAGCTCCTACGAGCAGTACTTC. Translating gives CASRTSSYEQYF.

This clonotype was recorded a few times. The gene calls are TRBV5-6 and TRBJ1-2; possible D gene TRBD1, 5 bases. CDR3 size: 14 residues. Deletions cut 4 bases from V and 0 bases from J, with 10 bases between. The germline V gene encodes CDR1 SGHDT and CDR2 YYEEEE. The CDR3, as DNA: TGTGCCAGCAGCGAACGGGGGGCTAACTATGGCTACACCTTC. Its protein is CASSERGANYGYTF.

This clonotype has more than one count but fewer than ten. This rearrangement joins TRBV24-1 to TRBJ2-3, with D perhaps matching TRBD1 (6 bases). The CDR3 runs 15 residues. The V end lost 7 bases, the J end lost 2 bases, and 15 bases lay between the germline ends. The germline gives CDR1 KGHDR, CDR2 SFDVKD. The CDR3 nucleotides read TGTGCCACCAGGGAAAGGTGGGACAACACAGATACGCAGTATTTT. Its protein product is CATRERWDNTDTQYF.

This clonotype was detected ten times or more. The chain has TRBV6-2 or TRBV6-3 and TRBJ1-1; D perhaps matches TRBD1 (6 bases). The CDR3 length is 12 residues. Germline-derived CDR1 and CDR2 are MNHEY and SVGEGT. V was trimmed by 2 bases and J by 12 bases, leaving 13 bases between them. This CDR3 is CASSYGGATPFF. CDR3 nucleotides: TGTGCCAGCAGTTACGGGGGGGCAACCCCTTTCTTT.